This T cell receptor beta chain derives from a study of blood T cell repertoires in COVID-19. Original methodology: Estimated nucleated cell counts came from reference gene primer amplification. The protocol was immunoSEQ multiplex PCR, while the TCRdb copy is restricted to in-frame clones and leaves out a portion. V, J and clone size are those of that table, while D and trimming were read from the DNA. This sample has about 110,000 clones, with 85% to 90% found just once. This clone is a singleton in its sample. The source material was peripheral blood. The sequence was collected from a human donor in a cohort sampled during active COVID-19.

This chain's CDR3 is CASNPGQGDYGYTF. CDR3 DNA: TGTGCCAGCAACCCCGGACAGGGAGACTATGGCTACACCTTC. This sequence joins TRBV6-2 or TRBV6-3 and TRBJ1-2; 8 nucleotides agree with TRBD1. V shed 7 bases and J 3 bases; nucleotides not matched to a gene: 7. The CDR3 length is 14 residues. CDR1 MNHEY and CDR2 SVGEGT come from the germline V gene.